A single sample gave rise to the 2 T cell receptor beta chains below, sequenced in a study of T cell clusters in autoimmune cytopenias. About 37,500 genome equivalents of blood DNA were amplified for TRB. TRB rearrangements were amplified by touch-down multiplex PCR with mixed TRB-A/B primers. For each CDR3 protein, TCRdb gives one entry from its re-call of the multiplex PCR reads, without DNA. The listing records approximately 3,000 distinct CDR3 sequences. Sequences were obtained from peripheral blood. Source of these receptors: a human donor with an autoimmune cytopenia or autoimmune hepatitis (not recorded which).

This clonotype is labeled medium-sized based on frequency. The CDR3 sequence is CASRSQGDEQFF. V is TRBV12-3 or TRBV12-4 and J is TRBJ2-1; TCRdb proposes TRBD1, but this gene call is untestable without DNA. The CDR3 runs 12 residues.

V usage is TRBV4-3 and J usage is TRBJ1-6; the TCRdb D gene call, TRBD1, has no DNA to confirm it. Germline V CDR1 and CDR2: LGHNA, YSLEER. The CDR3 has 16 amino acids. CDR3 in amino acids: CASSQGKGEYNSPLHF.